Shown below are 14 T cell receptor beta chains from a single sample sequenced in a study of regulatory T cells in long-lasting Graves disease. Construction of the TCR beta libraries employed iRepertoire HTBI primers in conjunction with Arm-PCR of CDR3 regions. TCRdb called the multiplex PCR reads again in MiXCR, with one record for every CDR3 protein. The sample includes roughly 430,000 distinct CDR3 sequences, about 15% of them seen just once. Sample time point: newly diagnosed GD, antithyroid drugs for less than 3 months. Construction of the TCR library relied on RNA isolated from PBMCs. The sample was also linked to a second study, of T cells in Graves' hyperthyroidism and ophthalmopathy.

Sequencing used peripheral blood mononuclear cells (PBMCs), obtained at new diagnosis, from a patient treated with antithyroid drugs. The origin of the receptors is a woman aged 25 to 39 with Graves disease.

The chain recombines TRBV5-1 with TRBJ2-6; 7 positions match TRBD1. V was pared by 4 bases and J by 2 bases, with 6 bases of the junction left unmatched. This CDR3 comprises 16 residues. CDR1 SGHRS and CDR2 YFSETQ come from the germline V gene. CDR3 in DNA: TGCGCCAGCAGCAAAAACACAGGGGCTGGGGCCAACGTCCTGACTTTC. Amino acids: CASSKNTGAGANVLTF.

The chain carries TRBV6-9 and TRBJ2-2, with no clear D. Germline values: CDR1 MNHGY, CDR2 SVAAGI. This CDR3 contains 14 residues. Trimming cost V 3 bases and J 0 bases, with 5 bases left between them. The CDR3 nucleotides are TGTGCCAGCAGTTACGATGCGAACACCGGGGAGCTGTTTTTT. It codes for CASSYDANTGELFF.

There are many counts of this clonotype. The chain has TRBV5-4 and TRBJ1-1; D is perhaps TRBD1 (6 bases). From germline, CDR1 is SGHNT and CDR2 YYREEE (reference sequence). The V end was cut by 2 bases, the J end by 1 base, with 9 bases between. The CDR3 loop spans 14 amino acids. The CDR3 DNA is TGTGCCAGCAGCTTTGGACAGTCGAACACTGAAGCTTTCTTT. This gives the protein CASSFGQSNTEAFF. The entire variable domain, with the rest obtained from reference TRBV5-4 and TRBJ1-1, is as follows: ETGVTQSPTHLIKTRGQQVTLRCSSQSGHNTVSWYQQALGQGPQFIFQYYREEENGRGNFPPRFSGLQFPNYSSELNVNALELDDSALYLCASSFGQSNTEAFFGQGTRLTVV.

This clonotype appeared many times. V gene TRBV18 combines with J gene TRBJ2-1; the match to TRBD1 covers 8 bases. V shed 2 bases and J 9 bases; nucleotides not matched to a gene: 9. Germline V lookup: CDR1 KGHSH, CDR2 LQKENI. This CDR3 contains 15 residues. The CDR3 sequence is CASSPDRGRVVEQFF. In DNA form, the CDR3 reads TGTGCCAGCTCACCAGACAGGGGAAGGGTAGTTGAGCAGTTCTTC.

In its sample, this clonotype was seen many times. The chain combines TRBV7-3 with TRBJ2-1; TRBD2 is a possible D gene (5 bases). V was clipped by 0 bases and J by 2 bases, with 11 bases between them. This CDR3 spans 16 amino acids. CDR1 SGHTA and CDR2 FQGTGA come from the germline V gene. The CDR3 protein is CASSLTPSHPYNEQFF. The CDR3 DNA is TGTGCCAGCAGCTTAACCCCTAGCCATCCCTACAATGAGCAGTTCTTC.

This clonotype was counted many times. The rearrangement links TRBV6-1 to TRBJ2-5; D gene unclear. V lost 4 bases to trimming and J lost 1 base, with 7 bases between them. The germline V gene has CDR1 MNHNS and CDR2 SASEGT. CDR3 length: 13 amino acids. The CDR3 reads CASSVEVQETQYF. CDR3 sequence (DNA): TGTGCCAGCAGTGTCGAAGTCCAAGAGACCCAGTACTTC.

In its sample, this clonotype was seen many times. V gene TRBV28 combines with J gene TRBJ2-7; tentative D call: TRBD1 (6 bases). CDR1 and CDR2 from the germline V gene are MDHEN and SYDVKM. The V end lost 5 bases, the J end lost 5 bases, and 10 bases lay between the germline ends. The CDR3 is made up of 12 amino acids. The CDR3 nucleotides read TGTGCCAGCAGTCCGCGGACAGACGAGCAGTACTTC. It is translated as CASSPRTDEQYF.

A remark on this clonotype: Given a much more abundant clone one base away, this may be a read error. For the CDR3, the DNA is TGTGCCAGCAGCCCGACTAGCGGGAGAACTCGCGAGCGGTACTTC. It is translated as CASSPTSGRTRERYF. The chain carries TRBV13 and TRBJ2-7, with 12 bases identical to TRBD2. CDR3 length: 15 residues. From germline, CDR1 is PRHDT and CDR2 FYEKMQ (reference sequence).

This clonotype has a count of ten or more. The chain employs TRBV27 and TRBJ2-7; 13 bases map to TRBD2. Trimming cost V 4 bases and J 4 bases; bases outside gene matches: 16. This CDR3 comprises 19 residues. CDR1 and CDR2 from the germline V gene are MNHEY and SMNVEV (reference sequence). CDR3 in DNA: TGTGCCAGCAGTTCCCACCTTACGACTAGCGGGAGGTTACGGTACGAGCAGTACTTC. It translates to CASSSHLTTSGRLRYEQYF.

The CDR3 bases are TGTGCCAGCAGTGACGGGGTTACGCAGTATTTT. It translates to CASSDGVTQYF. The rearrangement uses TRBV6-2 or TRBV6-3 and TRBJ2-3; D possibly corresponds to TRBD2 (5 bases). CDR3 length equals 11 residues. Trimming removed 5 bases at V and 8 bases at J, with 8 bases between. Germline CDR1 reads MNHEY; CDR2 reads SVGEGT.

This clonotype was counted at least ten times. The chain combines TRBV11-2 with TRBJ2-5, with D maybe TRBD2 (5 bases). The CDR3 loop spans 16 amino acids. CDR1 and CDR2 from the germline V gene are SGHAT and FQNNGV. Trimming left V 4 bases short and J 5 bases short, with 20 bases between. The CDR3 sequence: CASSSTARAWVETQYF. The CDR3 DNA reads TGTGCCAGCAGCTCTACCGCGCGGGCTTGGGTGGAGACCCAGTACTTC.

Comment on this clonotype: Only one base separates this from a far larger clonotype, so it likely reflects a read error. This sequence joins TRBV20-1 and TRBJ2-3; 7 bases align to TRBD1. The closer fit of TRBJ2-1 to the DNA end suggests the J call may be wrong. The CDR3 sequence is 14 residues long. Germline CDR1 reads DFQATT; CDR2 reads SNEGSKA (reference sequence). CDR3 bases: TGCAGTGCTCTACCCGACAGGGAACCCTACGAGCAGTTCTTC. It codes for CSALPDREPYEQFF.

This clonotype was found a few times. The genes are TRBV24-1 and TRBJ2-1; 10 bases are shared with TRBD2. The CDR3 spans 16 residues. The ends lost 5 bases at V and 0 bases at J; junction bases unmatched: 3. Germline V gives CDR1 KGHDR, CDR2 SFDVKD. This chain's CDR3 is CATSGSSGSSYNEQFF. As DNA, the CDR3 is TGTGCCACCAGTGGGTCTAGCGGGAGCTCCTACAATGAGCAGTTCTTC.

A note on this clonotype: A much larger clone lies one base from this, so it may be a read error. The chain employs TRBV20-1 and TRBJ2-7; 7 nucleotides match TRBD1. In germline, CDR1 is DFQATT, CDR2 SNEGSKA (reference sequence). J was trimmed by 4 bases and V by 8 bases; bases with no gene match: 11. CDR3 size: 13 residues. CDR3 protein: CSTTGTALYEQYF. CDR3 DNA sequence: TGCAGTACTACCGGGACAGCCCTTTACGAGCAGTACTTC.